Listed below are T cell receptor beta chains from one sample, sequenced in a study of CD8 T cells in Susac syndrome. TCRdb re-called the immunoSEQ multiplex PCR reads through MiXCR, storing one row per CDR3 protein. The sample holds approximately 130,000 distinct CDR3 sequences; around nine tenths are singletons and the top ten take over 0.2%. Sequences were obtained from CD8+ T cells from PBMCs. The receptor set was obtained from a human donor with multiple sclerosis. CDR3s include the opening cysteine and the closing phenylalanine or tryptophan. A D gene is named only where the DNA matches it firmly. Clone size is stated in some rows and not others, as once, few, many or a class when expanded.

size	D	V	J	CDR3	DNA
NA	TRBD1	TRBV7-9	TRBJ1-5	CASSPGQGTLQPQHF	TGTGCCAGCAGTCCCGGACAGGGAACCCTTCAGCCCCAGCATTTT
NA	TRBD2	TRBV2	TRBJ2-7	CASISGLAVTYEQYF	TGTGCCAGCATATCCGGACTAGCGGTAACCTACGAGCAGTACTTC
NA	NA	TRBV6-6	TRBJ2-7	CASSRGGVPYEQYF	TGTGCCAGCAGCCGAGGGGGGGTCCCCTACGAGCAGTACTTC
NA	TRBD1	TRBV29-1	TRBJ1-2	CSVPPGQGMGYTF	TGCAGCGTTCCCCCCGGACAGGGTATGGGCTACACCTTC
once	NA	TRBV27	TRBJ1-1	CASSFDRVGTEAFF	TGTGCCAGCAGTTTTGACCGGGTGGGAACTGAAGCTTTCTTT
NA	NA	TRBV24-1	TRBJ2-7	CATSDDRGFRYEQYF	TGTGCCACCAGTGATGACCGGGGGTTTCGCTACGAGCAGTACTTC
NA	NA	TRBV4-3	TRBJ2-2	CASSQLWDAAGELFF	TGCGCCAGCAGCCAACTGTGGGATGCGGCCGGGGAGCTGTTTTTT
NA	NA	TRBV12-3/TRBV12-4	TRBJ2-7	CASSGGDKPYEQYF	TGTGCCAGCAGTGGGGGGGACAAGCCCTACGAGCAGTACTTC
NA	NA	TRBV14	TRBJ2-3	CASSQETWGDTQYF	TGTGCCAGCAGCCAAGAAACTTGGGGAGATACGCAGTATTTT
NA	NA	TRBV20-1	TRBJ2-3	CSARDMHGGSTDTQYF	TGCAGTGCTAGAGATATGCATGGCGGGAGCACAGATACGCAGTATTTT
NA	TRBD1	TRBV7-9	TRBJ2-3	CASSTTDRGITDTQYF	TGTGCCAGCAGCACAACGGACAGGGGGATCACAGATACGCAGTATTTT
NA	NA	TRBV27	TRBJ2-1	CASRSKPQGFYNEQFF	TGTGCCAGCAGAAGCAAGCCCCAGGGGTTCTACAATGAGCAGTTCTTC
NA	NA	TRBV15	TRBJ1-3	CATSRDWGVDTIYF	TGTGCCACCAGCAGAGATTGGGGAGTGGACACCATATATTTT
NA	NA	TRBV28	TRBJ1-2	CASSSVREYYGYTF	TGTGCCAGCAGCTCAGTCCGGGAGTACTATGGCTACACCTTC
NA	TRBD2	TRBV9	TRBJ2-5	CASSVGGSTGETQYF	TGTGCCAGCAGCGTAGGCGGGAGTACCGGGGAGACCCAGTACTTC
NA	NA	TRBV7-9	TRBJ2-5	CASSSGLKETQYF	TGTGCCAGCAGCTCCGGACTAAAAGAGACCCAGTACTTC
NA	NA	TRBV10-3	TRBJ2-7	CAISEPSVEQYF	TGTGCCATTAGTGAACCTAGCGTCGAGCAGTACTTC
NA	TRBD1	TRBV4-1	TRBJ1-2	CASSQATGGSYGYTF	TGCGCCAGCAGCCAAGCGACAGGGGGTAGCTATGGCTACACCTTC
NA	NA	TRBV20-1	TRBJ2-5	CSATQPGMEETQYF	TGCAGTGCTACACAACCGGGAATGGAAGAGACCCAGTACTTC
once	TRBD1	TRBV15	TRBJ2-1	CATSMRGPDEQFF	TGTGCCACCAGCATGAGGGGGCCAGATGAGCAGTTCTTC
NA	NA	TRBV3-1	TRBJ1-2	CASSRGGFYGYTF	TGTGCCAGCAGTCGGGGAGGGTTCTATGGCTACACCTTC
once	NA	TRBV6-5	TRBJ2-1	CAQYYNEQFF	TGTGCCCAATACTACAATGAGCAGTTCTTC
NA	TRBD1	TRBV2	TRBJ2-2	CAISTRRDRAYTGELFF	TGTGCCATATCCACACGACGGGACAGGGCCTACACCGGGGAGCTGTTTTTT
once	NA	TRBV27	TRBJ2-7	CASSLIGSRAYSYEQYF	TGTGCCAGCAGTTTGATAGGGTCTCGAGCTTATTCCTACGAGCAGTACTTC
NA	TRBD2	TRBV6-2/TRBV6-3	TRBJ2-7	CASSYGLAGVYEQYF	TGTGCCAGCAGTTACGGGCTAGCGGGGGTCTACGAGCAGTACTTC
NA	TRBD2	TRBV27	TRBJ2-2	CASRGVAGNTGELFF	TGTGCCAGCAGGGGGGTAGCGGGTAACACCGGGGAGCTGTTTTTT
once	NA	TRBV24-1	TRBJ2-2	CATSDYALAESGELFF	TGTGCCACCAGTGATTATGCTCTAGCAGAGTCCGGGGAGCTGTTTTTT
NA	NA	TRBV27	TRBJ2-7	CASSLSQGTYEQYF	TGTGCCAGCAGTTTATCGCAGGGTACCTACGAGCAGTACTTC
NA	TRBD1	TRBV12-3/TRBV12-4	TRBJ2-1	CASTPYTFGTGVNEQFF	TGTGCCAGCACCCCCTACACATTTGGGACAGGGGTTAATGAGCAGTTCTTC
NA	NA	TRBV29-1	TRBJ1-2	CSVEDQGHYGYTF	TGCAGCGTTGAAGATCAGGGCCACTATGGCTACACCTTC
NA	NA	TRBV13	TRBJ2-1	CASSYADDNEQFF	TGTGCCAGCAGCTACGCGGACGACAATGAGCAGTTCTTC
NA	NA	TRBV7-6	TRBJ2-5	CASSSPLSEGNSRETQYF	TGTGCCAGCAGCTCGCCCCTAAGCGAGGGGAACAGTAGAGAGACCCAGTACTTC
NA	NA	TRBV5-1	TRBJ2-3	CASSLAPGEPDTQYF	TGCGCCAGCAGCTTGGCCCCAGGGGAGCCAGATACGCAGTATTTT
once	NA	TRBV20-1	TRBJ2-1	CSARANYEQFF	TGCAGTGCTAGGGCTAACTATGAGCAGTTCTTC
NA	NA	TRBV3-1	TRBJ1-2	CASSQELGTTENYGYTF	TGTGCCAGCAGCCAAGAACTAGGGACAACAGAAAACTATGGCTACACCTTC
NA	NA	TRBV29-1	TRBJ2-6	CSVWTWANVLTF	TGCAGCGTGTGGACTTGGGCCAACGTCCTGACTTTC
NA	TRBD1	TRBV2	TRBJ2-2	CASTWTGGATGELFF	TGTGCCAGCACCTGGACAGGAGGAGCTACCGGGGAGCTGTTTTTT
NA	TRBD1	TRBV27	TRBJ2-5	CASSFKGDRLQETQYF	TGTGCCAGCAGTTTCAAAGGGGACAGGCTCCAAGAGACCCAGTACTTC
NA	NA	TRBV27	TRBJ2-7	CASSSLGRIYEQYF	TGTGCCAGCAGTTCACTCGGACGGATCTACGAGCAGTACTTC
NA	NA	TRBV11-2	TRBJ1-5	CASSKTQPQHF	TGTGCCAGCAGTAAAACTCAGCCCCAGCATTTT
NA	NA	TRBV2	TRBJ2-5	CAISRSGYQETQYF	TGTGCCATCTCTAGGAGCGGGTACCAAGAGACCCAGTACTTC
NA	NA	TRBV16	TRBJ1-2	CASSPNEGRFLGYTF	TGTGCCAGCAGCCCCAACGAGGGCCGGTTTTTGGGCTACACCTTC
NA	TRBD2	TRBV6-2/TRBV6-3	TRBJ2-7	CASSFPGLAGLSSYEQYF	TGTGCCAGCAGTTTTCCGGGACTAGCGGGACTCAGCTCCTACGAGCAGTACTTC
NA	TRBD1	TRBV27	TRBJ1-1	CASSPTGQAPEAFF	TGTGCCAGCAGTCCGACGGGACAGGCCCCTGAAGCTTTCTTT
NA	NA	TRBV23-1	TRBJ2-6	CASSQSTGPGANVLTF	TGCGCCAGCAGTCAATCTACAGGGCCCGGGGCCAACGTCCTGACTTTC
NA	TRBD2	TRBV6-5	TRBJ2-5	CASSYTSGSQETQYF	TGTGCCAGCAGTTACACTAGCGGGAGCCAAGAGACCCAGTACTTC
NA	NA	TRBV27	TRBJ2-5	CASSRQPQGTQYF	TGTGCCAGCAGCAGACAGCCTCAAGGGACCCAGTACTTC
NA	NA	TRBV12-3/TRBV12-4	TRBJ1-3	CASSFPGNTIYF	TGTGCCAGCAGTTTTCCTGGAAACACCATATATTTT
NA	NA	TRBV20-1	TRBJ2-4	CSARPGAVNIQYF	TGCAGTGCTAGGCCCGGGGCGGTTAACATTCAGTACTTC
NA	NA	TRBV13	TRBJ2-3	CASSSSGLRTDTQYF	TGTGCCAGCAGCTCCTCCGGACTCCGCACAGATACGCAGTATTTT
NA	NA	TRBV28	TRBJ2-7	CASSFPGPEQYF	TGTGCCAGCAGTTTCCCAGGCCCCGAGCAGTACTTC
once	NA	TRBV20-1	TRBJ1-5	CSAERDPNQPQHF	TGCAGTGCCGAACGGGATCCCAATCAGCCCCAGCATTTT
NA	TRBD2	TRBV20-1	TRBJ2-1	CSARVHGRGSGNEQFF	TGCAGTGCTAGAGTACACGGGAGGGGGTCCGGGAATGAGCAGTTCTTC
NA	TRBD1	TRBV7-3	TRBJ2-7	CASSVGTGAEQYF	TGTGCCAGCAGCGTCGGGACAGGGGCCGAGCAGTACTTC